The subject of this entry is one T cell receptor (beta chain). As handled by the study authors: Using reference gene primer amplification, nucleated cell counts were estimated. Using immunoSEQ multiplex PCR, the repertoire was profiled, and TCRdb retains in-frame clones only, with some absent. V and J calls and clone size come straight from that table; D and trimming were deduced from the DNA. The sample shows a few hundred thousand clones, roughly 90% of them seen only once. These data originate in a study of blood T cell repertoires in COVID-19. The wider study: The cDNA or gDNA used as material had been derived from T cells, B-cell-depleted T cells, or PBMCs.

V shed 2 bases, J shed 6 bases, and the junction held 14 bases outside the gene matches. This CDR3 region has 18 residues. Germline CDR1 reads MRHNA; CDR2 reads SNTAGT. This chain joins TRBV6-4 and TRBJ2-3; TRBD2 matches at 10 bases. The sequenced sample consisted of peripheral blood. The sequence came from an older woman with COVID-19, enrolled during active disease. The CDR3 DNA sequence: TGTGCCAGCAGTGACCATACGACTGAGCGGGGGGGTATCGATACGCAGTATTTT. Amino acids: CASSDHTTERGGIDTQYF.